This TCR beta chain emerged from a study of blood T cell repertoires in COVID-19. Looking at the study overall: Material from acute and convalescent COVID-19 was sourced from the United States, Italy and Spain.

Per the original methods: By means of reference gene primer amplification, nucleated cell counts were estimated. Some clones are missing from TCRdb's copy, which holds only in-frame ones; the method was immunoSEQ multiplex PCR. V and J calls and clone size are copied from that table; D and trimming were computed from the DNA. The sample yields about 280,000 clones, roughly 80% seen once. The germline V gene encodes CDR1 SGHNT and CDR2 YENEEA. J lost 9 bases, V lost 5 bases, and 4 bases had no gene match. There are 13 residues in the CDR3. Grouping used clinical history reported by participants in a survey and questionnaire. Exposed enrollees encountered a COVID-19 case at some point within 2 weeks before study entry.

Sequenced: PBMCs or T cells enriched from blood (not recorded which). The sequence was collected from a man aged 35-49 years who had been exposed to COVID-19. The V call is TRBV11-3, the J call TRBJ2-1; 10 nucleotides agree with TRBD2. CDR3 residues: CASSPQRGGEQFF. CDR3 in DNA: TGTGCCAGCAGCCCCCAGCGGGGGGGTGAGCAGTTCTTC. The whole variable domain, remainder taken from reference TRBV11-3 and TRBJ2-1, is EAGVVQSPRYKIIEKKQPVAFWCNPISGHNTLYWYLQNLGQGPELLIRYENEEAVDDSQLPKDRFSAERLKGVDSTLKIQPAELGDSAVYLCASSPQRGGEQFFGPGTRLTVL.